This is a list of T cell receptor beta chains from one sample in a study of T cell changes during pregnancy in multiple sclerosis. Using immunoSEQ multiplex PCR, the repertoire was profiled, and TCRdb retains in-frame clones only, with some absent. The sample records fewer than 90,000 clones, over 85% being singletons. Specimen: peripheral blood, collected in the first trimester of pregnancy. These receptors originate from a female donor with multiple sclerosis, enrolled in a pregnancy study. CDR3s include the opening cysteine and the closing phenylalanine or tryptophan. The order of the fields is V gene, J gene, CDR3 length, clone size, D gene, CDR3 protein, CDR3 DNA. D genes are given only for firm matches. A clone size is listed for some rows: how often the clone was seen (once, few, many), or a class if it is expanded.

TRBV6-5	TRBJ1-2	12	.	.	CASSSRRYGYTF	TGTGCCAGCAGTTCCCGTCGCTATGGCTACACCTTC
TRBV7-3	TRBJ1-1	13	.	.	CASSFTENTEAFF	TGTGCCAGCAGCTTTACAGAAAACACTGAAGCTTTCTTT
TRBV5-4	TRBJ2-2	16	.	TRBD1	CASSPGTGGRTGELFF	TGTGCCAGCAGCCCCGGGACAGGGGGCAGGACCGGGGAGCTGTTTTTT
TRBV6-5	TRBJ1-1	14	.	.	CASSYGLSRTEAFF	TGTGCCAGCAGTTACGGACTCTCGAGAACTGAAGCTTTCTTT
TRBV5-5	TRBJ1-6	17	few	.	CASRGGYTTGWGSPLHF	TGTGCCAGCAGAGGGGGATATACAACGGGGTGGGGTTCACCCCTCCACTTT
TRBV27	TRBJ2-1	16	.	.	CASSLSSQGRYNEQFF	TGTGCCAGCAGTTTATCTTCGCAGGGCAGATACAATGAGCAGTTCTTC
TRBV20-1	TRBJ2-7	11	.	.	CSASTAYEQYF	TGCAGTGCTAGCACAGCCTACGAGCAGTACTTC
TRBV9	TRBJ1-1	13	.	.	CASSVGSNTEAFF	TGTGCCAGCAGCGTAGGTTCAAACACTGAAGCTTTCTTT
TRBV28	TRBJ2-5	15	.	.	CASSFSGSGRGTQYF	TGTGCCAGCAGTTTTTCCGGGAGTGGTAGGGGGACCCAGTACTTC
TRBV7-9	TRBJ2-3	14	.	.	CASSLVQGSDTQYF	TGTGCCAGCAGCTTAGTTCAGGGATCAGATACGCAGTATTTT
TRBV6-1	TRBJ2-7	14	.	.	CASSGPGVTYEQYF	TGTGCCAGCAGTGGGCCGGGGGTTACCTACGAGCAGTACTTC
TRBV15	TRBJ2-3	18	.	TRBD2	CATSRDWRTSLDRDTQYF	TGTGCCACCAGCAGAGATTGGAGGACTAGCCTAGATCGGGATACGCAGTATTTT
TRBV27	TRBJ2-7	16	.	TRBD2	CASSSLELAGVYEQYF	TGTGCCAGCAGTTCCCTTGAACTAGCGGGGGTCTACGAGCAGTACTTC
TRBV30	TRBJ2-5	12	.	.	CAWSTREETQYF	TGTGCCTGGAGTACCCGGGAAGAGACCCAGTACTTC
TRBV7-2	TRBJ2-5	16	.	.	CASSMHFITGKETQYF	TGTGCCAGCAGTATGCACTTTATCACAGGGAAAGAGACCCAGTACTTC
TRBV5-1	TRBJ2-1	14	.	TRBD1	CASSLGQGYNEQFF	TGCGCCAGCAGCTTGGGACAGGGTTACAATGAGCAGTTCTTC
TRBV6-1	TRBJ2-3	17	once	TRBD2	CASSEVLAGPSTDTQYF	TGTGCCAGCAGTGAAGTGCTAGCGGGGCCCAGCACAGATACGCAGTATTTT
TRBV27	TRBJ1-4	15	once	TRBD1	CASREGQGAGEKLFF	TGTGCCAGCAGGGAAGGACAGGGGGCGGGTGAAAAACTGTTTTTT
TRBV11-2	TRBJ2-3	12	.	TRBD1	CASSRQGPPQYF	TGTGCCAGCAGCCGACAGGGGCCCCCGCAGTATTTT
TRBV6-1	TRBJ1-5	13	once	.	CASWGGRNQPQHF	TGTGCCAGTTGGGGGGGCCGCAATCAGCCCCAGCATTTT
TRBV30	TRBJ2-1	17	.	TRBD2	CAWSVGPAGVSYNEQFF	TGTGCCTGGAGTGTTGGGCCAGCGGGAGTATCCTACAATGAGCAGTTCTTC
TRBV6-1	TRBJ2-2	15	.	TRBD2	CASTPSGANTGELFF	TGTGCCAGCACCCCTAGCGGGGCGAACACCGGGGAGCTGTTTTTT
TRBV5-1	TRBJ2-2	13	.	.	CASSAVGTGELFF	TGCGCCAGCAGCGCGGTGGGCACCGGGGAGCTGTTTTTT
TRBV10-3	TRBJ2-7	11	once	TRBD1	CAISRDSYKYF	TGTGCCATCAGCCGGGACAGTTATAAGTACTTC
TRBV5-6	TRBJ2-1	19	.	TRBD2	CASHFLRSGSSTPRNEQFF	TGTGCCAGCCATTTTTTACGCAGCGGGAGTTCTACCCCCCGCAATGAGCAGTTCTTC
TRBV7-8	TRBJ2-1	16	.	.	CASSYNRGGIGDEQFF	TGTGCCAGCAGCTACAACCGGGGCGGGATTGGCGATGAGCAGTTCTTC
TRBV18	TRBJ1-5	15	.	TRBD1	CASSYGTGGNQPQHF	TGTGCCAGCTCATATGGGACAGGGGGAAATCAGCCCCAGCATTTT
TRBV27	TRBJ2-7	15	.	TRBD1	CASSLETGGRYEQYF	TGTGCCAGCAGTTTAGAAACAGGGGGCAGATACGAGCAGTACTTC
TRBV13	TRBJ2-1	14	.	.	CASSSESGPNEQFF	TGTGCCAGCAGCTCAGAGTCAGGTCCCAATGAGCAGTTCTTC
TRBV25-1	TRBJ2-1	17	few	.	CASSDLGQTSSYNEQFF	TGTGCCAGCAGTGATTTAGGACAAACGAGCTCCTACAATGAGCAGTTCTTC
TRBV7-8	TRBJ1-5	15	.	TRBD1	CASSRGTEYNQPQHF	TGTGCCAGCAGCCGAGGGACAGAGTATAATCAGCCCCAGCATTTT
TRBV7-9	TRBJ1-1	19	.	TRBD1	CASSSTTGGLNGGNTEAFF	TGTGCCAGCAGCTCTACGACAGGGGGCCTTAACGGGGGTAACACTGAAGCTTTCTTT